Listed below are T cell receptor beta chains from one sample, sequenced in a study of cytomegalovirus exposure and HLA in healthy donors. TCRdb's copy holds only in-frame clones and misses some; the assay was immunoSEQ multiplex PCR. The sample contains some 120,000 clones, 74% of which appear only once. The sample comprised PBMCs. These TCRs come from a woman aged 50 to 60 in good health and CMV-seropositive. Each CDR3 is given with its conserved first and last residue. A D gene is named only where the DNA matches it firmly. Size is stated for part of the rows, as once, few or many counts, or as a class when the clone is expanded.

CDR3 DNA	CDR3 protein	J gene	V gene	D gene	clone size
TGTGCCAGCAGCTTAGCGTCTAAGCTCTATGGCTACACCTTC	CASSLASKLYGYTF	TRBJ1-2	TRBV7-9	.	.
TGTGCCATCAGTGAGGAAGCGGGGGCAACTAATGAAAAACTGTTTTTT	CAISEEAGATNEKLFF	TRBJ1-4	TRBV10-3	.	few
TGTGCCAGCTCACCGGGACTGGCCTACGAGCAGTACTTC	CASSPGLAYEQYF	TRBJ2-7	TRBV18	.	.
TGCAGTGCTAGGGAATCGGGTACGCAGTATTTT	CSARESGTQYF	TRBJ2-3	TRBV20-1	.	few
TGTGCCAGCAGACGGACAGGGTCTGAAGCTTTCTTT	CASRRTGSEAFF	TRBJ1-1	TRBV7-8	TRBD1	.
TGCGCCAGCAGCCAAGCTCAGGGGGCCCATGAGCAGTTCTTC	CASSQAQGAHEQFF	TRBJ2-1	TRBV4-3	TRBD1	few
TGTGCCAGTAGTATAGTATGGTCTGGGGGACAGAAGAACTACGAGCAGTACTTC	CASSIVWSGGQKNYEQYF	TRBJ2-7	TRBV19	TRBD1	.
TGTGCCAGTAGTATTGACGGGTACATGAACACTGAAGCTTTCTTT	CASSIDGYMNTEAFF	TRBJ1-1	TRBV19	.	.
TGCGCCAGCAGCCGCACGGGACAGGGGACCTCTGGGGCCAACGTCCTGACTTTC	CASSRTGQGTSGANVLTF	TRBJ2-6	TRBV4-1	TRBD1	.
TGTGCCAGCTCACCGGGGCCCCATCAGCCCCAGCATTTT	CASSPGPHQPQHF	TRBJ1-5	TRBV18	.	.
TGTGCCAGCGCTGGGCGGGGTGGAGAGGAGACCCAGTACTTC	CASAGRGGEETQYF	TRBJ2-5	TRBV5-4	.	.
TGTGCCAGCAGCTCAGAGGGCTCCTACGAGCAGTACTTC	CASSSEGSYEQYF	TRBJ2-7	TRBV7-9	.	.
TGCGCCAGCACTCTAGGGACGGGGGGGACGGGGGAGCAGTACTTC	CASTLGTGGTGEQYF	TRBJ2-7	TRBV5-1	TRBD2	.
TGTGCCAGCAGTTTGGGGGGGCAGGAAGCTTTCTTT	CASSLGGQEAFF	TRBJ1-1	TRBV27	.	.
TGCGCCAGCAGCCAAGATCGTGGCTTGGGCTACACCTTC	CASSQDRGLGYTF	TRBJ1-2	TRBV4-3	.	.
TGCGCCAGCTCTAAGGGACAGTACAATGAGCAGTTCTTC	CASSKGQYNEQFF	TRBJ2-1	TRBV5-1	TRBD1	.
TGTGCCAGCAGGGAGACTAGCGGGGACGGGGATACGCAGTATTTT	CASRETSGDGDTQYF	TRBJ2-3	TRBV6-5	TRBD2	.
TGTGCCAGCAGCGAGAGGGGGCGCTTATCCGGGGAGCTGTTTTTT	CASSERGRLSGELFF	TRBJ2-2	TRBV9	TRBD1	.
TGTGCCAGCAGCCAAGAGGCAGGGAGGCCTGAAGCTTTCTTT	CASSQEAGRPEAFF	TRBJ1-1	TRBV4-2	.	once
TGTGCCAGCAGCTTAAACAGTAACACTGAAGCTTTCTTT	CASSLNSNTEAFF	TRBJ1-1	TRBV7-9	.	once
TGTGCCAGCAGCCTCACAGGGGGAAGGGATCAGCCCCAGCATTTT	CASSLTGGRDQPQHF	TRBJ1-5	TRBV9	TRBD1	.
TGTGCCAGCAGCCTACCCGGACAGCTTGAAGCTTTCTTT	CASSLPGQLEAFF	TRBJ1-1	TRBV5-6	.	.
TGTGCCAGCAGCCCGGCTAGAGGCCAGGGGGGTGGCTACACCTTC	CASSPARGQGGGYTF	TRBJ1-2	TRBV5-4	TRBD1	.
TGCGCCAGCAGCACAGGGCTGATGAACACTGAAGCTTTCTTT	CASSTGLMNTEAFF	TRBJ1-1	TRBV5-1	.	.
TGTGCCTGGATACAGCAAAATCAGCCCCAGCATTTT	CAWIQQNQPQHF	TRBJ1-5	TRBV30	.	.
TGTGCCAGCAGCCTCACAGATACGCAGTATTTT	CASSLTDTQYF	TRBJ2-3	TRBV5-6	.	.
TGCGCCAGCAGCCAAGATCAAGGGACAGAGCAGTTCTTC	CASSQDQGTEQFF	TRBJ2-1	TRBV4-3	.	.
TGTGCCAGCAGCAAACCGACAGGGGGTTCAAACGAGCAGTACTTC	CASSKPTGGSNEQYF	TRBJ2-7	TRBV13	TRBD1	.
TGTGCCAGCAGCTCCGAACTAGCGGGTGACTACAATGAGCAGTTCTTC	CASSSELAGDYNEQFF	TRBJ2-1	TRBV11-3	TRBD2	.
TGTGCCAGCAGTTACGGGACAGAGAATTCACCCCTCCACTTT	CASSYGTENSPLHF	TRBJ1-6	TRBV6-5	TRBD1	.
TGTGCCAGCAGAGAACCGGGACAGGGGTCCGAGCAGTACTTC	CASREPGQGSEQYF	TRBJ2-7	TRBV5-4	TRBD1	.
TGTGCCAGCAGACAGGGGTGGGGTGAAAAACTGTTTTTT	CASRQGWGEKLFF	TRBJ1-4	TRBV7-9	TRBD1	.
TGTGCCAGCTCACCCCTGGGGGGGGGCCCCAGAGAGACCCAGTACTTC	CASSPLGGGPRETQYF	TRBJ2-5	TRBV18	.	.
TGTGCCTGGCGTTCTAGCGGGGCGACAGATACGCAGTATTTT	CAWRSSGATDTQYF	TRBJ2-3	TRBV30	TRBD2	.
TGTGCCAGCGCCTCAAGCGGACTTTTCGGAAACACCATATATTTT	CASASSGLFGNTIYF	TRBJ1-3	TRBV27	.	.
TGTGCCAGCAGTTTGGGACTCCTGAACACTGAAGCTTTCTTT	CASSLGLLNTEAFF	TRBJ1-1	TRBV6-5	.	.
TGTGCCAGCAGTTCGACAGGGAGCTCCTACAATGAGCAGTTCTTC	CASSSTGSSYNEQFF	TRBJ2-1	TRBV2	TRBD1	.
TGTGCCACCAGCAGAGCCATTCCCGGGACAGCGTACCAAGAGACCCAGTACTTC	CATSRAIPGTAYQETQYF	TRBJ2-5	TRBV15	TRBD1	.
TGTGCCAGCAGCGGCCGGGACAGGTTCTCCTACGAGCAGTACTTC	CASSGRDRFSYEQYF	TRBJ2-7	TRBV7-2	TRBD1	.
TGTGCCAGTAGTAGACAGGGAGGCTATGGCTACACCTTC	CASSRQGGYGYTF	TRBJ1-2	TRBV19	TRBD1	.
TGTGCCAGCAGTTACGACAGGGTCTCCTACGAGCAGTACTTC	CASSYDRVSYEQYF	TRBJ2-7	TRBV6-5	TRBD1	.
TGTGCCAGCAGCTTAGCCGAGTCAGATACGCAGTATTTT	CASSLAESDTQYF	TRBJ2-3	TRBV7-2	.	.
TGTGCCAGTAATTTCCTTTCTGGGGCCAACGTCCTGACTTTC	CASNFLSGANVLTF	TRBJ2-6	TRBV19	.	.
TGTGCCAGCAGTGAAGGGGACAGTTCTCGGTCACCCCTCCACTTT	CASSEGDSSRSPLHF	TRBJ1-6	TRBV6-1	TRBD1	.
TGTGCCAGCAGTACGGGGAACTCTGGAAACACCATATATTTT	CASSTGNSGNTIYF	TRBJ1-3	TRBV6-5	.	.
TGTGCCAGTAGCTCGGATGGAGACCCAAGCGCTGGAGAAGCTTTCTTT	CASSSDGDPSAGEAFF	TRBJ1-1	TRBV19	.	.
TGTGCCAGCTCACCCGTCGTTAGCAATCAGCCCCAGCATTTT	CASSPVVSNQPQHF	TRBJ1-5	TRBV18	.	few
TGTGCCAGCAGCTTCCGGGACAGGTCCCAGCCCCGAGACACCGGGGAGCTGTTTTTT	CASSFRDRSQPRDTGELFF	TRBJ2-2	TRBV7-8	TRBD1	.
TGCGCCAGCAGGCATCTTAGTCAGGAGGATTACGAGCAGTACTTC	CASRHLSQEDYEQYF	TRBJ2-7	TRBV5-1	.	.
TGCGCCAGCAGCCAAGTTAGCGGGGGCCTCGGGGGAAATACGCAGTATTTT	CASSQVSGGLGGNTQYF	TRBJ2-3	TRBV4-1	TRBD2	.
TGTGCCAGCAGCCGCGGAACGCAGAGTGAGCAGTTCTTC	CASSRGTQSEQFF	TRBJ2-1	TRBV5-6	.	.
TGTGCCAGCAGTTACTCGGGGAGGGGAGTCGAGCAGTACTTC	CASSYSGRGVEQYF	TRBJ2-7	TRBV6-5	TRBD2	.
TGTGCCAGCAGCTTAGCGCGAGACATACATAATTCACCCCTCCACTTT	CASSLARDIHNSPLHF	TRBJ1-6	TRBV7-8	.	.
TGTGCCAGCAGCCCCAGACAGGCAGCTGAAGCTTTCTTT	CASSPRQAAEAFF	TRBJ1-1	TRBV21-1	.	once